This TCR beta chain was recorded in a study of blood T cell repertoires in COVID-19. Original analysis: For nucleated cells, counts were estimated from reference gene primer amplification. The method was immunoSEQ multiplex PCR; TCRdb's version includes in-frame clones alone and lacks a portion of them. From that table come the V and J calls and clone size; the DNA was used to work out D and trimming. Among 85,000 to 130,000 clones listed, 88% were seen once. This CDR3 comprises 16 residues. Trimming cost V 4 bases and J 4 bases, with 17 bases left between them. The germline V gene encodes CDR1 LNHDA and CDR2 SQIVND (reference sequence).

The chain has TRBV19 and TRBJ1-3, with a possible D match to TRBD1 (6 bases). Sequenced input: peripheral blood. The sequence was obtained from a woman in her sixties with acute or convalescent COVID-19. Here the CDR3 DNA reads TGTGCCAGTAGTACCCACACAGGGAAGATCGGAAACACCATATATTTT. Its translation: CASSTHTGKIGNTIYF.